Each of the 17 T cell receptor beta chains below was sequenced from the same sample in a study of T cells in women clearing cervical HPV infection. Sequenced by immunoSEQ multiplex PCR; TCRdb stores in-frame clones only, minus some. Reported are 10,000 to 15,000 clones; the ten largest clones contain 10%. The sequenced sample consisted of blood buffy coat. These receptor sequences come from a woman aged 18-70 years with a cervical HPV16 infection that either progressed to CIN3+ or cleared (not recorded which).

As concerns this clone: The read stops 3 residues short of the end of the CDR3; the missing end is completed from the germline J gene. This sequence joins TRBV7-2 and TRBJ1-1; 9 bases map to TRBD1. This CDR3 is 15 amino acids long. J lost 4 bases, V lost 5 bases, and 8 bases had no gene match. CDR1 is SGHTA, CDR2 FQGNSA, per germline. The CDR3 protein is CASSPQGQGSTEAFF. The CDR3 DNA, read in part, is TGTGCCAGCAGCCCCCAAGGACAGGGGAGCACTGAA.

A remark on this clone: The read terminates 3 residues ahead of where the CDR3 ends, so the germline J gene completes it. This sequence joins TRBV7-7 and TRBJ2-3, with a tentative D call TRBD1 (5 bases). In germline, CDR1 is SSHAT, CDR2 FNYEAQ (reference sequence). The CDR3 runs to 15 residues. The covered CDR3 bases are TGTGCCAGCAGCTTAGGTGCAGGGTATCAAGAGACG. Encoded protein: CASSLGAGYQET. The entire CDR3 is CASSLGAGYQETQYF.

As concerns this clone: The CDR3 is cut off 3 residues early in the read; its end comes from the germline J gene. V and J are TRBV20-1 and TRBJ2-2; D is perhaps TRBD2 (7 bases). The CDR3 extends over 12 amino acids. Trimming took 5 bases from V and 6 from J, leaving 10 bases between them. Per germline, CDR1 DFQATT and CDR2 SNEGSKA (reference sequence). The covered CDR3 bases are TGCAGTGCTCAGGGGAGGGCCGGGGAG. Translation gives CSAQGRAGE. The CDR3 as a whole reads CSAQGRAGELFF.

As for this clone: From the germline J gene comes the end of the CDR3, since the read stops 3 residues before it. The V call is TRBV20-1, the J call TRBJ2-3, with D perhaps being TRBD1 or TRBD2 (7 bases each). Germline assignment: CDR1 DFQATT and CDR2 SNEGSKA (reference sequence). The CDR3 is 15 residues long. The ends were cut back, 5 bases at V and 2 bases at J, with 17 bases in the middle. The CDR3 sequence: CSALGGTADTDTQYF. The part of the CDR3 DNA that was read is TGCAGTGCTTTGGGAGGGACAGCTGACACAGATACG.

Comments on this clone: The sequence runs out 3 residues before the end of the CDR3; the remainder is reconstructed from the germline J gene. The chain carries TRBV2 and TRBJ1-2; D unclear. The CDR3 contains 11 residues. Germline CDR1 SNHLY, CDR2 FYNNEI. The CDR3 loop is CASSGELSYTF. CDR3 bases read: TGTGCCAGCAGTGGTGAGCTGAGC.

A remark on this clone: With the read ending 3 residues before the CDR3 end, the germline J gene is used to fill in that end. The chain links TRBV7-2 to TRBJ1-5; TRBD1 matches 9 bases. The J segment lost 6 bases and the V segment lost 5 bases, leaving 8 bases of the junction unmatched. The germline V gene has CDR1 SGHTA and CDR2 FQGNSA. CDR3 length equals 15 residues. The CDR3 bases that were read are TGTGCCAGCAGCCTCGGGACAGGGTTAGGTCAGCCC. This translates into CASSLGTGLGQP. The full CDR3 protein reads CASSLGTGLGQPQHF.

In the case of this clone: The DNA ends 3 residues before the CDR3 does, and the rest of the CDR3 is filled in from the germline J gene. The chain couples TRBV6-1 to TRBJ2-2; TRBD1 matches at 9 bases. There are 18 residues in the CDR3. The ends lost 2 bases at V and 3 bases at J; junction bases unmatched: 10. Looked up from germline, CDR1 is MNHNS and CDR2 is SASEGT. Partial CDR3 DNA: TGTGCCAGCAGTGAAATATGGAGGACAGGGGAGGACACCGGGGAG. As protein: CASSEIWRTGEDTGE. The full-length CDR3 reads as CASSEIWRTGEDTGELFF.

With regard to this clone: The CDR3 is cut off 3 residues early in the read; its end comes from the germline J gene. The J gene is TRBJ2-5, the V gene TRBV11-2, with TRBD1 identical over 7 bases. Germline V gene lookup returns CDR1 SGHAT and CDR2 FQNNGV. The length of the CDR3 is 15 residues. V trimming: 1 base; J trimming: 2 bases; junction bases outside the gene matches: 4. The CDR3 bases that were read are TGTGCCAGCAGCTTAGGACAGGGCATACAAGAGACC. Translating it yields CASSLGQGIQET. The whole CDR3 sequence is CASSLGQGIQETQYF.

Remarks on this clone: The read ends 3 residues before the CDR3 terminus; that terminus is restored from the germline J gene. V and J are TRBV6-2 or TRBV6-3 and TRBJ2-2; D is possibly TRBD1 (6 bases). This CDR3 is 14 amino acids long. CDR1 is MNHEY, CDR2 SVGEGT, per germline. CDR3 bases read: TGTGCCAGCAGGACACTCCAGGGGAATGAAAAG. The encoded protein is CASRTLQGNEK. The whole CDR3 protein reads CASRTLQGNEKLFF.

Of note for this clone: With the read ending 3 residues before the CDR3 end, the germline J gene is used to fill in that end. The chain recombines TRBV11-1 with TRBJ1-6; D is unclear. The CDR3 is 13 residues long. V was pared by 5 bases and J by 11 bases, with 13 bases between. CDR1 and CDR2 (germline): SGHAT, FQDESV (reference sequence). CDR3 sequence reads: CASSVSPEPPLHF. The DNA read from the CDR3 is TGTGCCAGCAGCGTTTCACCAGAACCACCC.

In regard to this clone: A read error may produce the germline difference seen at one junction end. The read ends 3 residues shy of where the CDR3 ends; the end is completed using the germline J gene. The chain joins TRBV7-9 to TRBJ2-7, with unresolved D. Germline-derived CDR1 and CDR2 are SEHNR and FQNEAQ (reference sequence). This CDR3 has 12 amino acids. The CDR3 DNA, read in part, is TGTTCCAGCAGCTCAGTGCCCTACGAG. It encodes CSSSSVPYE. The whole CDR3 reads CSSSSVPYEQYF.

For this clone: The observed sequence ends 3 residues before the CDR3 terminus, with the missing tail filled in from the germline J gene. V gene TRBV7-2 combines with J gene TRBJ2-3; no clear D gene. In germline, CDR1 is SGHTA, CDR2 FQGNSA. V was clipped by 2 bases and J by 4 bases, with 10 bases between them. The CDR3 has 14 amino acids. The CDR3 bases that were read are TGTGCCAGCAGCTTAATGGCCCGTTCAGATACG. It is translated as CASSLMARSDT. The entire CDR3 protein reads CASSLMARSDTQYF.

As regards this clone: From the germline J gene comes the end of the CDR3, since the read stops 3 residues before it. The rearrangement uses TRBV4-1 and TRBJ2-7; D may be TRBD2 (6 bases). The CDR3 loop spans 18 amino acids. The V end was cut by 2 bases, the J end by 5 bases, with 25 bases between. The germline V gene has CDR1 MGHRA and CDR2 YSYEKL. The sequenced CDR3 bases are TGCGCCAGCAGCCAAAAACCGGGACTTCTAATCGGATCCAACGAG. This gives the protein CASSQKPGLLIGSNE. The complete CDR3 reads CASSQKPGLLIGSNEQYF.

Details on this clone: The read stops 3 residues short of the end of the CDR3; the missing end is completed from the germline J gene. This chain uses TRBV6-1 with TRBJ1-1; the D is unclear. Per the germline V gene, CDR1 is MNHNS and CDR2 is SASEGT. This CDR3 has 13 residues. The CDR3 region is CASSEVLQARAFF. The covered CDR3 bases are TGTGCCAGCAGTGAAGTCCTGCAGGCGAGA.

The sequenced part of the CDR3 DNA is TGTGCCAGCAGTCAACAGGGGTCTCCAAATTCACCA. As protein: CASSQQGSPNSP. The full-length CDR3 reads as CASSQQGSPNSPLFF. This sequence joins TRBV2 and TRBJ1-4; 7 nucleotides line up with TRBD1. The CDR3 goes on 3 residues after the read ends, and that part is filled in from the germline J gene. This CDR3 has 15 residues. Germline lookup yields CDR1 SNHLY and CDR2 FYNNEI.

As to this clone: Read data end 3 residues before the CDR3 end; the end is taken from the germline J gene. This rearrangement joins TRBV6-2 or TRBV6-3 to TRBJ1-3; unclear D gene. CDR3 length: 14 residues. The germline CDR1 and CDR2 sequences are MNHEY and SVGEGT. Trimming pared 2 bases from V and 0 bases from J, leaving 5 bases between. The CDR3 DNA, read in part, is TGTGCCAGCAGTTACGAGGGCTCTGGAAACACC. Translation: CASSYEGSGNT. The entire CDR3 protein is CASSYEGSGNTIYF.

CDR3 DNA, as far as it was read: TGTGCCATCAGTGAGTCGACTTTAGGCAGAAACTACGAG. Amino acids: CAISESTLGRNYE. The complete CDR3 sequence is CAISESTLGRNYEQYF. This chain connects TRBV10-3 to TRBJ2-7; D remains unclear. The read halts 3 residues ahead of the CDR3 end, with the missing end drawn from the germline J gene. This CDR3 region has 16 residues. CDR1 and CDR2 (germline): ENHRY, SYGVKD. V lost 0 bases, J lost 3 bases, and 15 bases lay in between.